This TCR beta chain originates from a study of shared clonotypes between healthy human individuals. Terminally differentiated effector memory CD45RA+ cells were excluded from the naive CD8 cells, which were CD45RO-negative and positively selected for CCR7. The CDR3 spans 18 residues. Germline CDR1 is MDHEN and CDR2 is SYDVKM. V was pared by 5 bases and J by 2 bases, with 11 bases of the junction left unmatched. Replicate PCRs for sorted subsets used approximately 220 ng DNA; this equaled around 28,000 T cell genomes. The data were produced by immunoSEQ multiplex PCR, yet TCRdb's version contains in-frame clones alone and is incomplete. The sample carries some 800,000 clones, more than 85% recorded once.

What was sequenced was naive CD8+ T cells sorted from blood. This sequence joins TRBV28 and TRBJ2-7; TRBD2 matches 14 bases. The TCR originated in a man aged 25 to 40 in good health. The CDR3 nucleotides are TGTGCCAGCAGTCCCCTGGGACTAGCGGGGGTTTCGACCTACGAGCAGTACTTC. This translates into CASSPLGLAGVSTYEQYF.